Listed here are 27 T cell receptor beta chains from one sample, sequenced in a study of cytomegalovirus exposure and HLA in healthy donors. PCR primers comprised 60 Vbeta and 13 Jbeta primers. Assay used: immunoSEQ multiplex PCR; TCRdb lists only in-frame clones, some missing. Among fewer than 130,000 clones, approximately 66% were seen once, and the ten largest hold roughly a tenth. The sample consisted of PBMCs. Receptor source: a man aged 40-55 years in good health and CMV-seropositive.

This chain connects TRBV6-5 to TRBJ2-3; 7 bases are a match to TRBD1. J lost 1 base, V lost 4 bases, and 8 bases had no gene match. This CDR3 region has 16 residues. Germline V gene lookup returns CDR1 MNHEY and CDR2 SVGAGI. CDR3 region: CASSFTQGVGTDTQYF. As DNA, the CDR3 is TGTGCCAGCAGTTTTACCCAGGGGGTTGGCACAGATACGCAGTATTTT.

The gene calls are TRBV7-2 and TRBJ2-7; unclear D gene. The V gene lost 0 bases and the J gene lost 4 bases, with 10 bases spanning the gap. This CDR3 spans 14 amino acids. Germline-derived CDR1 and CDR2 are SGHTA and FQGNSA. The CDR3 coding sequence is TGTGCCAGCAGCTTAGCGGGTAGCCGGTACGAGCAGTACTTC. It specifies CASSLAGSRYEQYF.

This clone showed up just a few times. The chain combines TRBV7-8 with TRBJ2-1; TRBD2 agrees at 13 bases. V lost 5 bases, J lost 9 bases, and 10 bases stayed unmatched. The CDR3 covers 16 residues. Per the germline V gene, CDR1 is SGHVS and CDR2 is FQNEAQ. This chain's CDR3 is CASSSRTSGSKGEQFF. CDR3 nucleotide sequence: TGTGCCAGCAGCAGCAGGACTAGCGGGAGTAAAGGTGAGCAGTTCTTC.

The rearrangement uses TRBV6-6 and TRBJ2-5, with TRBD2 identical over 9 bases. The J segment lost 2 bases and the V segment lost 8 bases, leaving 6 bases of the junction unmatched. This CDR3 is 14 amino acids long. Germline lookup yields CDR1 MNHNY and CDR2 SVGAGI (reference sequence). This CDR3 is CASRGSGGQETQYF. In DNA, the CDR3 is TGTGCCAGCCGAGGTAGCGGGGGACAAGAGACCCAGTACTTC.

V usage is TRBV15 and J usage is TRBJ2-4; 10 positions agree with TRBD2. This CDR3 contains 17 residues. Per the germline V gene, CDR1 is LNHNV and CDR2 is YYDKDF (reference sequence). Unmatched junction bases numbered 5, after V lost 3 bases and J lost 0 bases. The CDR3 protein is CATSSLAGVIAKNIQYF. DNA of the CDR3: TGTGCCACCAGCAGCCTAGCGGGAGTAATAGCCAAAAACATTCAGTACTTC.

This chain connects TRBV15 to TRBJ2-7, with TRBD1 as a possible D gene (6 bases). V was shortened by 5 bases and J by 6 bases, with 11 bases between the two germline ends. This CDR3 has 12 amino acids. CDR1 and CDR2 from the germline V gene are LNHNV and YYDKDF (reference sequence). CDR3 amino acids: CATSWTVGEQYF. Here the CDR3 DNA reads TGTGCCACCAGCTGGACAGTAGGCGAGCAGTACTTC.

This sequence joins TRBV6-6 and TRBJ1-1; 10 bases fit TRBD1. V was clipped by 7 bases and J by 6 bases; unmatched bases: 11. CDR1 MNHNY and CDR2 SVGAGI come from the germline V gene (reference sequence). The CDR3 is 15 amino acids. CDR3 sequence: CASTPSTGTGAEAFF. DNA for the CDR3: TGTGCCAGCACCCCCTCCACAGGGACAGGGGCTGAAGCTTTCTTT.

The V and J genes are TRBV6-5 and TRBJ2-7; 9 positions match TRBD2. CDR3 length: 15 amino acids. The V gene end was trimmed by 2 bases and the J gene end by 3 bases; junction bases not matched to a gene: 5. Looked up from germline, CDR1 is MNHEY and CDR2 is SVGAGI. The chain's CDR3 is CASSYVAGVSYEQYF. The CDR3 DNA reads TGTGCCAGCAGTTACGTAGCGGGAGTTAGCTACGAGCAGTACTTC.

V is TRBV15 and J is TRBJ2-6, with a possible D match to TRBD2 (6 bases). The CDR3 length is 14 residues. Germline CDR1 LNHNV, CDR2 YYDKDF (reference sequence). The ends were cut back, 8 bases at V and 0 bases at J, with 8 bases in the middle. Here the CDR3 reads CATDGGSGANVLTF. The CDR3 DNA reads TGTGCCACCGACGGGGGCTCTGGGGCCAACGTCCTGACTTTC.

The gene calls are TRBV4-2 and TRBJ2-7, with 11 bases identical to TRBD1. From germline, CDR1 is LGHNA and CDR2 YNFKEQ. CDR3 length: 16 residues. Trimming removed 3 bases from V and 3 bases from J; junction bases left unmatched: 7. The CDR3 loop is CASSHGTGTGGYEQYF. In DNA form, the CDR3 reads TGTGCCAGCAGCCATGGAACCGGGACAGGGGGCTACGAGCAGTACTTC.

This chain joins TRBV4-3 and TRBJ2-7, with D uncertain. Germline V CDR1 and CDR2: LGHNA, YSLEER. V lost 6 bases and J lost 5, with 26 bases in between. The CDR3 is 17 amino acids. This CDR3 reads CASRPSASAESPHEQYF. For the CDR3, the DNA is TGCGCCAGCAGGCCCTCGGCCTCGGCGGAGTCCCCCCACGAGCAGTACTTC.

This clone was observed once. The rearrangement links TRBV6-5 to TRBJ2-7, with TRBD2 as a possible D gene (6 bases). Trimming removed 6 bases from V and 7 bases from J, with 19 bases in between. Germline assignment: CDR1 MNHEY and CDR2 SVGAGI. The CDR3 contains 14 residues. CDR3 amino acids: CASRYTIWGEEQYV. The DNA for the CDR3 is TGTGCCAGCAGATACACCATCTGGGGGGAAGAGCAGTACGTC.

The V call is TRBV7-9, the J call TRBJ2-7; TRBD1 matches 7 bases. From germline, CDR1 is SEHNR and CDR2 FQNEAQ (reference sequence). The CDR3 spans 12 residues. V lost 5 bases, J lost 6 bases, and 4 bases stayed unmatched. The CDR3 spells CASSQTGSEQYV. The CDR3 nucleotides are TGTGCCAGCAGCCAGACAGGGAGCGAGCAGTACGTC.

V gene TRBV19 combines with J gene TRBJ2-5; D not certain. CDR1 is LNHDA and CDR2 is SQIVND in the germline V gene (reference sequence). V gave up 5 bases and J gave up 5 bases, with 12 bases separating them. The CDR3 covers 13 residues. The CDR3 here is CASSVVERETQYF. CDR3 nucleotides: TGTGCCAGTAGTGTCGTGGAGAGGGAGACCCAGTACTTC.

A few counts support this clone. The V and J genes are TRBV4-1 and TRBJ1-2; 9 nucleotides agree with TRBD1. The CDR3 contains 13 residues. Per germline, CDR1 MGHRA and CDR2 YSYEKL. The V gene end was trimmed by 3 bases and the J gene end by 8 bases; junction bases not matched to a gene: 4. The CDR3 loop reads CASSQGQGKGYTF. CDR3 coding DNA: TGCGCCAGCAGCCAGGGACAGGGAAAAGGCTACACCTTC.

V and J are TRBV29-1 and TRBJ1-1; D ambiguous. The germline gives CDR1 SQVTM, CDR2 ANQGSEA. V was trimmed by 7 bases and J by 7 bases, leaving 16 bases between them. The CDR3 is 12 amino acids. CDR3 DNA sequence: TGCAGCGGTCAGGCTGGGCTCGGTGAAGCTTTCTTT. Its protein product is CSGQAGLGEAFF.

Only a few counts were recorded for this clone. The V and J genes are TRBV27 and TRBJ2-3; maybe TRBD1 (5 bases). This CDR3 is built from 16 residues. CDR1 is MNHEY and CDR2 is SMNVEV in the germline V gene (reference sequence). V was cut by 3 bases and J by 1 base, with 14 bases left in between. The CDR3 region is CASSFQDIRGTDTQYF. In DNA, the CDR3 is TGTGCCAGCAGTTTTCAAGATATCAGGGGCACAGATACGCAGTATTTT.

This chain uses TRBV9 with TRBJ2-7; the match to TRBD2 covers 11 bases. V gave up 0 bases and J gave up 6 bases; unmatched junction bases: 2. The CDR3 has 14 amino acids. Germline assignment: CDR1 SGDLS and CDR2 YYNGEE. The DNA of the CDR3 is TGTGCCAGCAGCGTAGAGGGACTAGCGGTCGAGCAGTACTTC. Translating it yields CASSVEGLAVEQYF.

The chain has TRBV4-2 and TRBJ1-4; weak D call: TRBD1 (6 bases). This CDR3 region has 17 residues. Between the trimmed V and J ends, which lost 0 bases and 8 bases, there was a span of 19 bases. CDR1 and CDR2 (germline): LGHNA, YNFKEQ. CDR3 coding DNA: TGTGCCAGCAGCCAAGATGCCGCGGGCAGGGGAGGGGAAAAACTGTTTTTT. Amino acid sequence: CASSQDAAGRGGEKLFF.

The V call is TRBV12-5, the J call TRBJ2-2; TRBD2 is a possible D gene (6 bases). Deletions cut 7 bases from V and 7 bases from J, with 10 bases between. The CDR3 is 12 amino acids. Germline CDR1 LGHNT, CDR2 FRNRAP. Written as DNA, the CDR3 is TGTGCTAGTGCTTCCGGGGGCGGGGAGCTGTTTTTT. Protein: CASASGGGELFF.

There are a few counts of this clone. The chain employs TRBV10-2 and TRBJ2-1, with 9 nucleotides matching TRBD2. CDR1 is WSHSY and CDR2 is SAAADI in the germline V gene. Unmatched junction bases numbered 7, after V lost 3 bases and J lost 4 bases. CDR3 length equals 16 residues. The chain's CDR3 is CASSDEAGGGYNEQFF. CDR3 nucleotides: TGCGCCAGCAGTGATGAGGCGGGAGGGGGTTACAATGAGCAGTTCTTC.

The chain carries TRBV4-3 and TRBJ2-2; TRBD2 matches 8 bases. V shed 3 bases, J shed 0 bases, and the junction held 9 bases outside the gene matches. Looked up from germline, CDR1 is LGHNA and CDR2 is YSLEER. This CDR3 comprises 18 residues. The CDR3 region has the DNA TGCGCCAGCAGCCACCTCGGGACTAGATATGCGAACACCGGGGAGCTGTTTTTT. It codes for CASSHLGTRYANTGELFF.

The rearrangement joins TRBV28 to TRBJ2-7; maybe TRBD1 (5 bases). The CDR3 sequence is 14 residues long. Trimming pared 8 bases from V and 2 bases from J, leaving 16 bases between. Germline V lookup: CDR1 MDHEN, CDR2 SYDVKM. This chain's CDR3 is CASRPRVLAYEQYF. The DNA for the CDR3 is TGTGCCAGCCGGCCCAGGGTTTTAGCCTACGAGCAGTACTTC.

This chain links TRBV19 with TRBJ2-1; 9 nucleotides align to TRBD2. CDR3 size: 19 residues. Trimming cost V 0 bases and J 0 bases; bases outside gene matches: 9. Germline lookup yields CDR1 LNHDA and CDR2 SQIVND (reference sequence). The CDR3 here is CASSIDGMREGHSYNEQFF. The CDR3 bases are TGTGCCAGTAGTATAGATGGTATGCGGGAGGGACACTCCTACAATGAGCAGTTCTTC.

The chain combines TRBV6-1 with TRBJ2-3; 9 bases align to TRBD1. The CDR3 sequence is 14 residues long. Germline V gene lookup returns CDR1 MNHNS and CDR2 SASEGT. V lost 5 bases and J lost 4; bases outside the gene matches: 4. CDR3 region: CASSWGQGADTQYF. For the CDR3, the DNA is TGTGCCAGCAGTTGGGGACAGGGTGCAGATACGCAGTATTTT.

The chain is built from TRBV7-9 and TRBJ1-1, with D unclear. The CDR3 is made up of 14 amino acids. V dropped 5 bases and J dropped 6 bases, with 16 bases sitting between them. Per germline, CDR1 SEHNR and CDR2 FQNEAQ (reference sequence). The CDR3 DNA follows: TGTGCCAGCAGCCCCGGAGTGTCAGCGCCTGAAGCTTTCTTT. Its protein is CASSPGVSAPEAFF.

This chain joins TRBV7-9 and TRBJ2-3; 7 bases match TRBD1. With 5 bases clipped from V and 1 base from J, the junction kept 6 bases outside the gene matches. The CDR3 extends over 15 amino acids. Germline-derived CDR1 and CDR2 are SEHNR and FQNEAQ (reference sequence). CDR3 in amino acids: CASSNTGVGTDTQYF. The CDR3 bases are TGTGCCAGCAGCAATACAGGGGTGGGCACAGATACGCAGTATTTT. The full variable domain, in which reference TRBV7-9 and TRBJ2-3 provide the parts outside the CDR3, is DTGVSQNPRHKITKRGQNVTFRCDPISEHNRLYWYRQTLGQGPEFLTYFQNEAQLEKSRLLSDRFSAERPKGSFSTLEIQRTEQGDSAMYLCASSNTGVGTDTQYFGPGTRLTVL.